Listed below are T cell receptor beta chains from one sample, sequenced in a study of CD8 T cells in ankylosing spondylitis. MiXCR was run by TCRdb on the 5' RACE reads, yielding one entry per CDR3 protein. The data show about 90,000 distinct CDR3 sequences, more than 25% seen once. Material for sequencing was blood, either unsorted or a sorted T cell fraction (not recorded which). Every receptor here comes from a male donor with ankylosing spondylitis or in good health (not recorded which). Both conserved end residues are part of each CDR3. D genes are given only for firm matches. A row's size may be missing; if present it is once, few, many or a size class.

TRBJ2-7	-	TRBV5-1	16	TRBD2	TGCGCCAGCAGCTTGGTTCGCGGGGGTTCCGGGGACGAGCAGTACTTC	CASSLVRGGSGDEQYF
TRBJ1-1	-	TRBV4-2	16	-	TGTGCCAGCAGCCACAAGGGCTCAGGTTTTTTAGCTGAAGCTTTCTTT	CASSHKGSGFLAEAFF
TRBJ1-4	many	TRBV5-1	14	-	TGCGCCAGCAGCTTAACCAGCTCCGGGGAAAAACTGTTTTTT	CASSLTSSGEKLFF
TRBJ2-7	many	TRBV20-1	13	-	TGCAGTGCTAGTAGCGACAGCCGTTACGAGCAGTACTTC	CSASSDSRYEQYF
TRBJ1-1	-	TRBV11-2	14	-	TGTGCCAGCAGCTTATTAGGCAGAAACACTGAAGCTTTCTTT	CASSLLGRNTEAFF
TRBJ2-2	few	TRBV7-3	13	-	TGTGCCAGCAGCTTAAACTCTGGCGGGGAGCTGTTTTTT	CASSLNSGGELFF
TRBJ1-2	-	TRBV18	13	-	TGTGCCAGCTCACCCCCGGCAGGGACTGGCTACACCTTC	CASSPPAGTGYTF
TRBJ1-2	few	TRBV3-1	14	TRBD1	TGTGCCAGCAGCCCAGACAGGGCAAGGGGTGGCTACACCTTC	CASSPDRARGGYTF
TRBJ2-3	-	TRBV9	15	TRBD2	TGTGCCAGCAGTTCCGGCGGGAGGGTGACAGATACGCAGTATTTT	CASSSGGRVTDTQYF
TRBJ2-3	few	TRBV10-3	13	-	TGTGCCAGCCAAATGGGCTCCAAGGATACGCAGTATTTT	CASQMGSKDTQYF